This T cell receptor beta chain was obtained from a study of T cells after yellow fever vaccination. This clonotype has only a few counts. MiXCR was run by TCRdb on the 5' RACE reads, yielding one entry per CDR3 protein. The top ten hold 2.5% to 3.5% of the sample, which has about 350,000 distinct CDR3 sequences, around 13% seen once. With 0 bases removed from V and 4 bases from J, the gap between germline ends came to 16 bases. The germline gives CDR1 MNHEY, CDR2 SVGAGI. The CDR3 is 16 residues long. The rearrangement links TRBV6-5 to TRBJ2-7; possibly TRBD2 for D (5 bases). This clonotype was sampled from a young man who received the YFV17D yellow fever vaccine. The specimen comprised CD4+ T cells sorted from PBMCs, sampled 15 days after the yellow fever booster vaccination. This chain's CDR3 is CASSYSILGVAYEQYF. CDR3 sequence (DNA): TGTGCCAGCAGTTACTCTATCTTGGGAGTCGCGTACGAGCAGTACTTC.